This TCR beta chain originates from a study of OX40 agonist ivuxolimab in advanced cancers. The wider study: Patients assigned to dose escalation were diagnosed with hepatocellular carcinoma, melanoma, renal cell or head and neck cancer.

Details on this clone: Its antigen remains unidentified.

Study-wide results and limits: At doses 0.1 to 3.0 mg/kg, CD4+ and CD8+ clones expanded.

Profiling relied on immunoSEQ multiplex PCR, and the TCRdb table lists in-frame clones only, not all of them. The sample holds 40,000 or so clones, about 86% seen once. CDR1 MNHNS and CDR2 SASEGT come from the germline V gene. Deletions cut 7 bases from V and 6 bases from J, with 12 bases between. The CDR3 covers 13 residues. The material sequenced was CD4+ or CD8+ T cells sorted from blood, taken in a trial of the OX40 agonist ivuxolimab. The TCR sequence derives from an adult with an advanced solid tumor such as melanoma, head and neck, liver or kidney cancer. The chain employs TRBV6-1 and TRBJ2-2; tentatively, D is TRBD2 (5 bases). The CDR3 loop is CASNRGIPGELFF. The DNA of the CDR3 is TGTGCCAGCAACCGGGGAATCCCCGGGGAGCTGTTTTTT.